This T cell receptor beta chain stems from a study of CD8+CD57+ T cells in acquired aplastic anemia. As for the study in general: DNA from sorted CD4+ and CD8+ cells averaged around 3 ug. The average read count for CD4+ cells in healthy donors was about 9.9 million.

The CDR3 runs 16 residues. Trimming stripped 9 bases from V and 3 bases from J, with 22 bases between. Per the germline V gene, CDR1 is SGHTA and CDR2 is FQGTGA. The study profiled TCR beta VDJ and CDR3 using genomic DNA as template. TCRdb redid the calling of the reads with MiXCR, one entry per CDR3 protein. This sample has roughly 420,000 distinct CDR3 sequences; 60% to 80% occur once, and the top ten carry more than 3.5%. This sequence joins TRBV7-3 and TRBJ2-3; D remains ambiguous. The source of this sequence is a human donor in good health, serving as a control. What was sequenced was sorted CD4+, CD8+, or CD8+CD57+ T cells (not recorded which) from PBMCs. CDR3 sequence: CASSKTTDEKTDTQYF. In nucleotides, the CDR3 is TGTGCCAGTAGTAAAACAACAGATGAAAAAACAGATACGCAGTATTTT.